Listed here are 31 T cell receptor beta chains from one sample, sequenced in a study of shared clonotypes between healthy human individuals. Clones were sequenced by immunoSEQ multiplex PCR, and TCRdb holds only the in-frame ones, with some missing. Counted here are hundreds of thousands of clones, 95% to 97% occurring once; the ten biggest clones make up about 0.12%. CD45RO-negative cells were positively selected for CCR7, leaving out terminally differentiated effector memory CD45RA+ cells. The sample comprised naive CD8+ T cells sorted from blood. These receptors came from a woman under 40 in good health.

About this clone: Other DNA sequences from this sample encode an identical CDR3 as well. V gene TRBV6-1 combines with J gene TRBJ1-5; D remains ambiguous. The CDR3 extends over 12 amino acids. The V end lost 11 bases, the J end lost 0 bases, and 8 bases lay between the germline ends. Germline V gene sequence: CDR1 MNHNS, CDR2 SASEGT. This CDR3 is CASRDSNQPQHF. The CDR3 nucleotides are TGTGCCTCGAGGGATAGCAATCAGCCCCAGCATTTT.

The chain uses TRBV27 and TRBJ2-7; D may match TRBD1 or TRBD2 (5 bases each). CDR1 and CDR2 (germline): MNHEY, SMNVEV (reference sequence). The CDR3 has 16 amino acids. With 3 bases removed from V and 6 bases from J, the gap between germline ends came to 21 bases. In DNA, the CDR3 is TGTGCCAGCAGTTTGTCTTACGGGACCCCAGAGGGCGAGCAGTACTTC. Translation gives CASSLSYGTPEGEQYF.

V is TRBV27 and J is TRBJ2-3; 8 bases align to TRBD2. With V trimmed by 4 bases and J by 8 bases, 2 bases remained unmatched. The CDR3 has 12 residues. Per the germline V gene, CDR1 is MNHEY and CDR2 is SMNVEV (reference sequence). In nucleotides, the CDR3 is TGTGCCAGCAGTTCCGGGGGGGGTACGCAGTATTTT. This translates into CASSSGGGTQYF.

V gene TRBV19 combines with J gene TRBJ2-4, with 7 bases that match TRBD1. Germline loops: CDR1 LNHDA, CDR2 SQIVND (reference sequence). CDR3 length: 15 residues. The trim removed 5 bases at V and 7 bases at J, leaving 11 bases unmatched. As DNA, the CDR3 is TGTGCCAGTAGTCGCGGGCGAGGGGGCAGGAACATTCAGTACTTC. Translation gives CASSRGRGGRNIQYF.

The V and J genes are TRBV6-5 and TRBJ1-1; D perhaps matches TRBD1 (5 bases). The CDR3 has 11 residues. Deletions cut 11 bases from V and 8 bases from J, with 15 bases between. Germline V gene data show CDR1 as MNHEY and CDR2 as SVGAGI. The CDR3 reads CAVGAGEEAFF. DNA of the CDR3: TGTGCCGTCGGCGCGGGGGAGGAAGCTTTCTTT.

The rearrangement links TRBV6-6 to TRBJ1-5; D unclear. The V gene's germline CDR1 is MNHNY and CDR2 SVGAGI (reference sequence). Trimming left V 4 bases short and J 0 bases short, with 7 bases between. The CDR3 totals 14 residues. Written as DNA, the CDR3 is TGTGCCAGCAGTTCCCCGGATAGCAATCAGCCCCAGCATTTT. It yields the protein CASSSPDSNQPQHF.

This rearrangement joins TRBV28 to TRBJ1-5; 7 nucleotides agree with TRBD1. CDR3 size: 15 residues. CDR1 MDHEN and CDR2 SYDVKM come from the germline V gene. J was trimmed by 2 bases and V by 3 bases; bases with no gene match: 4. The CDR3 loop is CASSLGDRGNQPQHF. For the CDR3, the DNA is TGTGCCAGCAGTTTGGGAGACAGGGGCAATCAGCCCCAGCATTTT.

The rearrangement uses TRBV15 and TRBJ2-7, with a possible D match to TRBD1 (6 bases). V lost 0 bases to trimming and J lost 0 bases, with 9 bases between them. Germline V gene lookup returns CDR1 LNHNV and CDR2 YYDKDF (reference sequence). This CDR3 is built from 15 residues. The DNA of the CDR3 is TGTGCCACCAGCAGAGATCTGGACAGCTCCTACGAGCAGTACTTC. Translating gives CATSRDLDSSYEQYF.

A single count supports this clone. The chain is built from TRBV27 and TRBJ2-7, with TRBD2 matching 7 bases. There are 15 residues in the CDR3. The ends lost 2 bases at V and 4 bases at J; junction bases unmatched: 8. Germline CDR1 MNHEY, CDR2 SMNVEV (reference sequence). The CDR3 spells CASSLQRDGTYEQYF. In nucleotides, the CDR3 is TGTGCCAGCAGTTTACAGCGGGATGGCACTTACGAGCAGTACTTC.

V and J are TRBV6-1 and TRBJ1-2, with D perhaps TRBD1 (6 bases). V was cut by 1 base and J by 0 bases, with 15 bases left in between. The CDR3 loop spans 17 amino acids. Germline V gene lookup returns CDR1 MNHNS and CDR2 SASEGT. The CDR3 nucleotides read TGTGCCAGCAGTGAAGACAGGGTAGGGCTTACTAACTATGGCTACACCTTC. Translation: CASSEDRVGLTNYGYTF.

The chain has TRBV6-5 and TRBJ1-5; possibly TRBD1 for D (6 bases). The germline V and J ends were trimmed by 0 bases and 7 bases, with 16 bases remaining between them. CDR3 size: 16 residues. In germline, CDR1 is MNHEY, CDR2 SVGAGI. The CDR3 loop is CASSYSIGDIGQPQHF. CDR3 coding DNA: TGTGCCAGCAGTTACTCGATCGGGGACATCGGGCAGCCCCAGCATTTT.

The rearrangement links TRBV27 to TRBJ2-7, with no clear D. With 3 bases removed from V and 4 bases from J, the gap between germline ends came to 10 bases. The CDR3 extends over 13 amino acids. Germline CDR1 MNHEY, CDR2 SMNVEV (reference sequence). The CDR3: CASSFAGKYEQYF. The CDR3, as DNA: TGTGCCAGCAGTTTTGCTGGGAAGTACGAGCAGTACTTC.

J is TRBJ1-6 and V is TRBV28, with D perhaps matching TRBD1 (6 bases). The length of the CDR3 is 16 residues. V was pared by 3 bases and J by 10 bases, with 19 bases between. Germline-derived CDR1 and CDR2 are MDHEN and SYDVKM. The CDR3 region has the DNA TGTGCCAGCAGTTTCTCGTACAGGGTCCGCGAGTCACCCCTCCACTTT. Protein sequence: CASSFSYRVRESPLHF.

The chain combines TRBV19 with TRBJ2-6; D uncertain. Germline-derived CDR1 and CDR2 are LNHDA and SQIVND (reference sequence). Trimming took off 5 bases at V and 0 bases at J, with 5 bases between the two ends. The CDR3 spans 14 residues. This CDR3 is CASSPSSGANVLTF. In DNA, the CDR3 is TGTGCCAGTAGTCCGTCCTCTGGGGCCAACGTCCTGACTTTC.

This clone appeared once. The same CDR3 also results from other DNA sequences found in this sample. The chain has TRBV13 and TRBJ2-2; 11 bases fit TRBD2. CDR3 length: 16 amino acids. Germline values: CDR1 PRHDT, CDR2 FYEKMQ (reference sequence). Trimming removed 0 bases from V and 5 bases from J; junction bases left unmatched: 2. The CDR3 region is CASSLGLAGGTGELFF. CDR3 in DNA: TGTGCCAGCAGCTTAGGTCTAGCGGGAGGTACCGGGGAGCTGTTTTTT. Drawing the rest from reference TRBV13 and TRBJ2-2, the complete variable domain is AAGVIQSPRHLIKEKRETATLKCYPIPRHDTVYWYQQGPGQDPQFLISFYEKMQSDKGSIPDRFSAQQFSDYHSELNMSSLELGDSALYFCASSLGLAGGTGELFFGEGSRLTVL.

The rearrangement uses TRBV5-1 and TRBJ2-1; D is perhaps TRBD1 or TRBD2 (5 bases each). This CDR3 is 16 amino acids long. V shed 0 bases and J shed 7 bases, with 17 bases lying between them. CDR1 is SGHRS, CDR2 YFSETQ, per germline. CDR3: CASSLGGSARGNEQFF. DNA for the CDR3: TGCGCCAGCAGCTTGGGGGGTAGCGCTAGGGGTAATGAGCAGTTCTTC.

The V gene is TRBV7-9, the J gene TRBJ2-3; 7 positions agree with TRBD2. This CDR3 has 16 amino acids. Germline-derived CDR1 and CDR2 are SEHNR and FQNEAQ (reference sequence). With 5 bases clipped from V and 2 bases from J, the junction kept 10 bases outside the gene matches. The CDR3 is CASSGLADLLTDTQYF. The CDR3 nucleotides are TGTGCCAGCAGCGGGCTAGCGGACCTACTCACAGATACGCAGTATTTT.

The V call is TRBV6-6, the J call TRBJ2-7; 8 bases fit TRBD2. The V gene's germline CDR1 is MNHNY and CDR2 SVGAGI (reference sequence). CDR3 length: 13 amino acids. Trimming cost V 8 bases and J 5 bases; bases outside gene matches: 8. CDR3 loop: CASGGSGSNEQYF. For the CDR3, the DNA is TGTGCCAGCGGGGGGAGCGGGAGTAACGAGCAGTACTTC.

The CDR3 DNA follows: TGTGCCAGCAGTTTATCGTTGGCTAGCTGGTGGAAAGGGGAGCTGTTTTTT. Protein product: CASSLSLASWWKGELFF. The J gene is TRBJ2-2, the V gene TRBV27; tentative D call: TRBD2 (5 bases). Germline CDR1 and CDR2: MNHEY and SMNVEV (reference sequence). CDR3 size: 17 residues. V lost 0 bases to trimming and J lost 8 bases, with 19 bases between them.

J is TRBJ2-3 and V is TRBV4-1, with 8 bases identical to TRBD1. In germline, CDR1 is MGHRA, CDR2 YSYEKL. Trimming took 3 bases from V and 6 from J; bases not matched to a gene: 11. This CDR3 has 16 amino acids. In DNA, the CDR3 is TGCGCCAGCAGCCAGAGGACAGGGATGACTACGGATACGCAGTATTTT. This sequence encodes CASSQRTGMTTDTQYF.

This chain uses TRBV28 with TRBJ2-3, with 9 bases that match TRBD2. V shed 8 bases and J 0 bases; nucleotides not matched to a gene: 9. Germline loops: CDR1 MDHEN, CDR2 SYDVKM. The CDR3 is made up of 16 amino acids. The CDR3 is CASRPQAGGSTDTQYF. The CDR3 DNA is TGTGCCAGCCGTCCTCAGGCGGGAGGGAGCACAGATACGCAGTATTTT.

The rearrangement links TRBV30 to TRBJ1-3; D unresolved. Germline V gene lookup returns CDR1 GTSNPN and CDR2 SVGIG (reference sequence). CDR3 length: 12 amino acids. Trimming removed 2 bases at V and 3 bases at J, with 5 bases between. CDR3: CAWSQFGNTIYF. The CDR3 bases are TGTGCCTGGAGTCAGTTTGGAAACACCATATATTTT.

V and J are TRBV19 and TRBJ1-6; D ambiguous. CDR3 length: 14 residues. V lost 5 bases to trimming and J lost 5 bases, with 10 bases between them. The germline CDR1 and CDR2 sequences are LNHDA and SQIVND (reference sequence). DNA of the CDR3: TGTGCCAGTAGTGAGGAAACCGATAATTCACCCCTCCACTTT. Translating it yields CASSEETDNSPLHF.

The rearrangement uses TRBV4-2 and TRBJ2-2; D call uncertain. V was trimmed by 3 bases and J by 5 bases, leaving 10 bases between them. Germline-derived CDR1 and CDR2 are LGHNA and YNFKEQ. The CDR3 sequence is 14 residues long. The CDR3: CASSQDAWTGELFF. In DNA, the CDR3 is TGTGCCAGCAGCCAGGACGCCTGGACCGGGGAGCTGTTTTTT.

The V and J genes are TRBV2 and TRBJ2-7, with TRBD2 as a possible D gene (6 bases). The V end lost 2 bases, the J end lost 3 bases, and 14 bases lay between the germline ends. CDR1 is SNHLY and CDR2 is FYNNEI in the germline V gene. The CDR3 is 15 residues long. The CDR3 here is CASSEFGGTGYEQYF. The DNA of the CDR3 is TGTGCCAGCAGTGAATTTGGCGGGACGGGCTACGAGCAGTACTTC.

This chain's CDR3 is CASSPSPGTGLGSDEQYF. The CDR3 nucleotides read TGTGCCAGCAGCCCGAGTCCCGGGACAGGGTTAGGCTCGGACGAGCAGTACTTC. The chain combines TRBV5-4 with TRBJ2-7; 9 bases map to TRBD1. Germline V lookup: CDR1 SGHNT, CDR2 YYREEE (reference sequence). CDR3 length: 18 amino acids. The V and J ends lost 4 bases and 5 bases, in that order; junction bases with no gene match: 19.

The chain uses TRBV4-1 and TRBJ2-7; possibly TRBD1 for D (6 bases). The CDR3 contains 14 residues. Trimming left V 3 bases short and J 1 base short, with 10 bases between. The germline gives CDR1 MGHRA, CDR2 YSYEKL. CDR3 nucleotides: TGCGCCAGCAGCCACTGGGGGCGGTCCTACGAGCAGTACTTC. This encodes CASSHWGRSYEQYF.

The V gene is TRBV5-4, the J gene TRBJ2-7; TRBD1 might be the D (6 bases). Germline V gene sequence: CDR1 SGHNT, CDR2 YYREEE (reference sequence). Trimming shortened V by 3 bases and J by 3 bases, and 16 bases separated the two germline ends. This CDR3 has 15 amino acids. The CDR3 nucleotides read TGTGCCAGCAGCTCCCCAGGGGCTACCGTCTACGAGCAGTACTTC. Translating gives CASSSPGATVYEQYF.

The chain links TRBV5-4 to TRBJ2-5, with unresolved D. The DNA matches TRBJ2-7 better at its end, which makes the J call doubtful. Germline CDR1 is SGHNT and CDR2 is YYREEE (reference sequence). The CDR3 length is 15 residues. The CDR3 sequence is CASSLATTHPYEQYF. CDR3 sequence (DNA): TGTGCCAGCAGCTTGGCGACCACCCACCCCTACGAGCAGTACTTC.

This chain uses TRBV4-1 with TRBJ1-2; tentatively, D is TRBD1 (6 bases). The CDR3 is 18 residues long. The germline gives CDR1 MGHRA, CDR2 YSYEKL. V was shortened by 3 bases and J by 3 bases, with 23 bases between the two germline ends. The CDR3 spells CASSQTPLGAPEHYGYTF. Here the CDR3 DNA reads TGCGCCAGCAGCCAGACCCCTTTGGGGGCGCCTGAACACTATGGCTACACCTTC.

V usage is TRBV5-6 and J usage is TRBJ1-2; 8 nucleotides align to TRBD1. CDR1 and CDR2 (germline): SGHDT, YYEEEE. This CDR3 comprises 13 residues. V lost 2 bases and J lost 6; bases outside the gene matches: 3. In nucleotides, the CDR3 is TGTGCCAGCAGCTTTGGGGACAGGAATGGCTACACCTTC. It yields the protein CASSFGDRNGYTF.